These 31 T cell receptor beta chains came from one sample sequenced in a study of beta chain features in type 1 diabetes. Every bit of the isolated RNA underwent reverse transcription, so sequencing read expressed TCRB transcripts. Sequencing used immunoSEQ multiplex PCR; TCRdb keeps in-frame clones, though not all of them. Seen here are some 220,000 clones, roughly a tenth observed once, and the top ten hold 1% to 1.5%. Input material: central memory CD4+ T cells from blood. The receptors originated from a man younger than 35 in good health.

This chain uses TRBV6-5 with TRBJ1-1; possible D gene TRBD1, 5 bases. The germline V gene encodes CDR1 MNHEY and CDR2 SVGAGI. The CDR3 spans 11 residues. The V and J ends lost 2 bases and 11 bases respectively, with 9 bases between them. Here the CDR3 DNA reads TGTGCCAGCAGTTACCAGGGTAGGGCTTTCTTT. Translated, it gives CASSYQGRAFF.

The rearrangement joins TRBV4-1 to TRBJ1-2; D not resolved. The CDR3 contains 15 residues. Germline CDR1 MGHRA, CDR2 YSYEKL. V lost 0 bases to trimming and J lost 5 bases, with 13 bases between them. The CDR3 reads CASSQEEGSNYGYTF. Written as DNA, the CDR3 is TGCGCCAGCAGCCAAGAAGAGGGCTCAAATTATGGCTACACCTTC.

This clone was detected a few times. The gene calls are TRBV16 and TRBJ2-7; D gene ambiguous. The CDR3 totals 12 residues. V was clipped by 1 base and J by 2 bases, with 3 bases between them. Germline-derived CDR1 and CDR2 are KGHSY and FQNENV. CDR3 protein: CASSQYTYEQYF. The CDR3 region has the DNA TGTGCCAGCAGCCAATACACCTACGAGCAGTACTTC.

The J gene is TRBJ2-5, the V gene TRBV15, with unresolved D. The CDR3 is 16 residues long. V lost 0 bases and J 5 bases, leaving 16 bases between the germline ends. Germline V gene lookup returns CDR1 LNHNV and CDR2 YYDKDF (reference sequence). The CDR3 DNA reads as TGTGCCACCAGCAGAGATTTAGCAGGTGGAAGGGAGACCCAGTACTTC. Its protein product is CATSRDLAGGRETQYF.

CDR3 in amino acids: CASSSTSGQYNEQFF. The CDR3 nucleotides read TGTGCCAGCAGCTCGACTAGCGGGCAGTACAATGAGCAGTTCTTC. The V call is TRBV4-2, the J call TRBJ2-1; 10 nucleotides agree with TRBD2. The CDR3 totals 15 residues. V dropped 5 bases and J dropped 4; count of bases not matched to a gene: 5. Germline CDR1 reads LGHNA; CDR2 reads YNFKEQ.

This clone was seen at least ten times. This chain connects TRBV7-9 to TRBJ2-3; D not resolved. Germline CDR1 SEHNR, CDR2 FQNEAQ (reference sequence). Trimming shortened V by 8 bases and J by 4 bases, and 7 bases separated the two germline ends. The CDR3 runs to 11 residues. This CDR3 reads CASPPADTQYF. CDR3 sequence (DNA): TGTGCCAGCCCTCCGGCAGATACGCAGTATTTT.

In this sample, this clone turned up a few times. The rearrangement links TRBV30 to TRBJ2-7; 9 nucleotides line up with TRBD1. The CDR3 length is 14 residues. CDR1 and CDR2 (germline): GTSNPN, SVGIG (reference sequence). The V and J ends lost 1 base and 7 bases, in that order; junction bases with no gene match: 8. CDR3 region: CAWSAPDRGWEQYF. The CDR3 DNA reads as TGTGCCTGGAGTGCCCCGGACAGGGGATGGGAGCAGTACTTC.

V usage is TRBV30 and J usage is TRBJ1-6, with TRBD1 matching over 9 bases. V was pared by 3 bases and J by 7 bases, with 10 bases of the junction left unmatched. The CDR3 is made up of 16 amino acids. In germline, CDR1 is GTSNPN, CDR2 SVGIG (reference sequence). CDR3 nucleotide sequence: TGTGCCTGGAGCTTGAGCGGGACAGGGAGGAATTCACCCCTCCACTTT. Translating it yields CAWSLSGTGRNSPLHF.

V is TRBV30 and J is TRBJ1-4, with 7 positions matching TRBD1. V lost 6 bases to trimming and J lost 11 bases; unmatched junction nucleotides: 6. The V gene's germline CDR1 is GTSNPN and CDR2 SVGIG (reference sequence). This CDR3 contains 11 residues. The CDR3 DNA follows: TGTGCCTGTTCTGTGGACAGGAAACTGTTTTTT. Translating gives CACSVDRKLFF.

The rearrangement links TRBV15 to TRBJ2-3, with 10 bases identical to TRBD1. V dropped 5 bases and J dropped 5; count of bases not matched to a gene: 10. CDR3 length: 16 residues. Germline CDR1 is LNHNV and CDR2 is YYDKDF (reference sequence). The CDR3 is CATSSRDRGMKDTQYF. DNA for the CDR3: TGTGCCACCAGCTCCCGGGACAGGGGTATGAAAGATACGCAGTATTTT.

In DNA form, the CDR3 reads TGCGCCAGCAGCTTTATCAATGAGCAGTTCTTC. This sequence encodes CASSFINEQFF. This chain uses TRBV5-1 with TRBJ2-1; D is uncertain. V lost 2 bases and J 6 bases, leaving 3 bases between the germline ends. The CDR3 spans 11 residues. Germline V gene lookup returns CDR1 SGHRS and CDR2 YFSETQ.

V is TRBV27 and J is TRBJ2-7; 8 bases match TRBD2. Trimming cost V 10 bases and J 2 bases; bases outside gene matches: 10. The CDR3 contains 14 residues. Germline V gene lookup returns CDR1 MNHEY and CDR2 SMNVEV (reference sequence). CDR3 sequence (DNA): TGTGCCACCGCGATAGCGGGAACTACCTACGAGCAGTACTTC. It yields the protein CATAIAGTTYEQYF.

This clone was counted a few times. The V call is TRBV29-1, the J call TRBJ2-5; perhaps TRBD2 as D (6 bases). CDR1 is SQVTM, CDR2 ANQGSEA, per germline. This CDR3 contains 12 residues. V was shortened by 6 bases and J by 3 bases, with 11 bases between the two germline ends. In DNA form, the CDR3 reads TGCAGCGTCTACCGACTAGAAGAGACCCAGTACTTC. Amino acid sequence: CSVYRLEETQYF.

Remarks on this clone: Compared with germline, one end of the junction differs, possibly owing to a read error. The V call is TRBV6-1, the J call TRBJ1-3; D possibly corresponds to TRBD1 (5 bases). This CDR3 region has 15 residues. Germline V lookup: CDR1 MNHNS, CDR2 SASEGT. The CDR3 coding sequence is TGTGCCATCAGTGAGTCGGGGCAAAGAGGAAACACCATATATTTT. It translates to CAISESGQRGNTIYF.

The CDR3 region has the DNA TGTGCCACCAGCAGAGTTACAGGGCCTGAAGCTTTCTTT. The encoded protein is CATSRVTGPEAFF. The rearrangement links TRBV15 to TRBJ1-1; the D gene is possibly TRBD1 (6 bases). The CDR3 length is 13 residues. Between the trimmed V and J ends, which lost 1 base and 6 bases, there was a span of 9 bases. Per the germline V gene, CDR1 is LNHNV and CDR2 is YYDKDF (reference sequence).

The table lists this clone with a few counts. The genes are TRBV7-9 and TRBJ2-1; 9 positions agree with TRBD2. The J segment lost 7 bases and the V segment lost 1 base, leaving 2 bases of the junction unmatched. Germline V gene sequence: CDR1 SEHNR, CDR2 FQNEAQ (reference sequence). CDR3 length equals 14 residues. DNA for the CDR3: TGTGCCAGCAGCTTAGTCGGACTAGCGAATGAGCAGTTCTTC. Translated, it gives CASSLVGLANEQFF.

This clone has more than one count but fewer than ten. V usage is TRBV15 and J usage is TRBJ1-5, with D unresolved. Germline V CDR1 and CDR2: LNHNV, YYDKDF (reference sequence). Between the trimmed V and J ends, which lost 0 bases and 4 bases, there was a span of 10 bases. The CDR3 loop spans 15 amino acids. DNA for the CDR3: TGTGCCACCAGCAGAGATCTAACGGCAAATCAGCCCCAGCATTTT. Protein: CATSRDLTANQPQHF. Based on the CDR3 plus reference TRBV15 and TRBJ1-5, the full variable domain is DAMVIQNPRYQVTQFGKPVTLSCSQTLNHNVMYWYQQKSSQAPKLLFHYYDKDFNNEADTPDNFQSRRPNTSFCFLDIRSPGLGDTAMYLCATSRDLTANQPQHFGDGTRLSIL.

This clone was observed a handful of times. V is TRBV18 and J is TRBJ2-1; a weak D match, TRBD2 (6 bases). V shed 3 bases and J shed 6 bases, with 12 bases lying between them. The V gene's germline CDR1 is KGHSH and CDR2 LQKENI. This CDR3 has 14 residues. DNA for the CDR3: TGTGCCAGCTCACCCGGAGCGGGCCGCAATGAGCAGTTCTTC. Translating it yields CASSPGAGRNEQFF. Drawing the rest from reference TRBV18 and TRBJ2-1, the complete variable domain is NAGVMQNPRHLVRRRGQEARLRCSPMKGHSHVYWYRQLPEEGLKFMVYLQKENIIDESGMPKERFSAEFPKEGPSILRIQQVVRGDSAAYFCASSPGAGRNEQFFGPGTRLTVL.

This clone has a count of ten or more. The genes are TRBV28 and TRBJ2-3; D is unresolved. The CDR3 loop spans 12 amino acids. CDR1 is MDHEN and CDR2 is SYDVKM in the germline V gene. V dropped 7 bases and J dropped 2 bases, with 7 bases sitting between them. The CDR3 region has the DNA TGTGCCAGCATTGGCTACACAGATACGCAGTATTTT. Its protein product is CASIGYTDTQYF.

This clone was found a few times. The chain employs TRBV6-5 and TRBJ2-7, with D tentatively TRBD1 or TRBD2 (5 bases each). This CDR3 has 13 amino acids. Germline CDR1 MNHEY, CDR2 SVGAGI. Trimming pared 8 bases from V and 1 base from J, leaving 12 bases between. The CDR3 here is CASGDGGSYEQYF. The CDR3 DNA reads as TGTGCCAGCGGGGACGGAGGATCCTACGAGCAGTACTTC.

This chain uses TRBV7-3 with TRBJ2-3; 9 positions agree with TRBD2. Germline CDR1 reads SGHTA; CDR2 reads FQGTGA. V was pared by 1 base and J by 2 bases, with 4 bases of the junction left unmatched. The CDR3 extends over 16 amino acids. CDR3 sequence reads: CASSLSSGRYTDTQYF. In DNA, the CDR3 is TGTGCCAGCAGCTTAAGCAGCGGGAGGTACACAGATACGCAGTATTTT.

This clone has more than one count but fewer than ten. The chain recombines TRBV9 with TRBJ2-1, with TRBD1 identical over 12 bases. Germline CDR1 reads SGDLS; CDR2 reads YYNGEE. Germline trimming cut 2 bases from V and 9 bases from J; bases unmatched to any gene: 6. CDR3 length: 15 residues. The chain's CDR3 is CASSVRDRGRGEQFF. The CDR3 bases are TGTGCCAGCAGCGTCAGGGACAGGGGGCGAGGTGAGCAGTTCTTC.

The V gene is TRBV10-3, the J gene TRBJ2-7; D perhaps matches TRBD1 (5 bases). Germline loops: CDR1 ENHRY, CDR2 SYGVKD. The V and J ends lost 3 bases and 4 bases respectively, with 7 bases between them. This CDR3 comprises 12 residues. CDR3 sequence reads: CAISEAGYEQYF. CDR3 in DNA: TGTGCCATCAGTGAAGCAGGGTACGAGCAGTACTTC.

This clone has more than one count but fewer than ten. The rearrangement joins TRBV7-2 to TRBJ2-5; 8 nucleotides line up with TRBD2. J gave up 4 bases and V 5 bases, and 3 bases lay outside the gene matches. This CDR3 is 13 amino acids long. Germline CDR1 and CDR2: SGHTA and FQGNSA. CDR3 sequence: CASSVTSGETQYF. The DNA for the CDR3 is TGTGCCAGCAGCGTTACTAGCGGAGAGACCCAGTACTTC.

The V gene is TRBV18, the J gene TRBJ2-2; D perhaps matches TRBD2 (6 bases). This CDR3 spans 16 amino acids. V was trimmed by 3 bases and J by 0 bases, leaving 11 bases between them. The germline gives CDR1 KGHSH, CDR2 LQKENI. The CDR3 DNA reads TGTGCCAGCTCACCCCGCGGCGGGGCGAACACCGGGGAGCTGTTTTTT. Protein sequence: CASSPRGGANTGELFF. The full variable domain, in which reference TRBV18 and TRBJ2-2 provide the parts outside the CDR3, is NAGVMQNPRHLVRRRGQEARLRCSPMKGHSHVYWYRQLPEEGLKFMVYLQKENIIDESGMPKERFSAEFPKEGPSILRIQQVVRGDSAAYFCASSPRGGANTGELFFGEGSRLTVL.

The chain is built from TRBV7-9 and TRBJ1-3, with D possibly being TRBD1 (6 bases). The CDR3 has 13 amino acids. CDR1 and CDR2 from the germline V gene are SEHNR and FQNEAQ (reference sequence). V lost 5 bases and J lost 7, with 12 bases in between. The CDR3 bases are TGTGCCAGCAGCACGGACAGCCGGAACACCATATATTTT. It encodes CASSTDSRNTIYF.

V and J are TRBV5-4 and TRBJ2-1; no reliable D call. The CDR3 has 14 amino acids. The germline V gene has CDR1 SGHNT and CDR2 YYREEE (reference sequence). V lost 0 bases to trimming and J lost 2 bases, with 6 bases between them. The chain's CDR3 is CASSLASTYNEQFF. The CDR3 DNA sequence: TGTGCCAGCAGCTTGGCGAGTACCTACAATGAGCAGTTCTTC.

This clone was seen repeatedly, ten times or more. The chain recombines TRBV7-9 with TRBJ2-1, with TRBD1 as a possible D gene (6 bases). V lost 4 bases to trimming and J lost 6 bases, with 7 bases between them. Germline CDR1 is SEHNR and CDR2 is FQNEAQ (reference sequence). The CDR3 consists of 12 residues. Written as DNA, the CDR3 is TGTGCCAGCAGCTACAGGGCCAATGAGCAGTTCTTC. This gives the protein CASSYRANEQFF.

This clone came up a few times. This rearrangement joins TRBV9 to TRBJ2-3; D ambiguous. The CDR3 contains 14 residues. Trimming stripped 4 bases from V and 0 bases from J, with 9 bases between. Germline V CDR1 and CDR2: SGDLS, YYNGEE. The DNA for the CDR3 is TGTGCCAGCAGCCAAGTAATTAGCACAGATACGCAGTATTTT. Amino acids: CASSQVISTDTQYF.

This chain joins TRBV7-9 and TRBJ2-1; D is possibly TRBD2 (6 bases). CDR3 length: 16 amino acids. Trimming stripped 6 bases from V and 0 bases from J, with 15 bases between. Germline V CDR1 and CDR2: SEHNR, FQNEAQ (reference sequence). The CDR3 sequence: CASRGGLLTSYNEQFF. The DNA of the CDR3 is TGTGCCAGCAGGGGGGGACTTCTAACCTCCTACAATGAGCAGTTCTTC.

This sequence joins TRBV10-3 and TRBJ2-3, with D unresolved. The germline CDR1 and CDR2 sequences are ENHRY and SYGVKD. The CDR3 length is 14 residues. Trimming stripped 10 bases from V and 2 bases from J, with 16 bases between. CDR3 DNA sequence: TGTGCCAGCAGACTGGATAAAATCACAGATACGCAGTATTTT. It yields the protein CASRLDKITDTQYF.